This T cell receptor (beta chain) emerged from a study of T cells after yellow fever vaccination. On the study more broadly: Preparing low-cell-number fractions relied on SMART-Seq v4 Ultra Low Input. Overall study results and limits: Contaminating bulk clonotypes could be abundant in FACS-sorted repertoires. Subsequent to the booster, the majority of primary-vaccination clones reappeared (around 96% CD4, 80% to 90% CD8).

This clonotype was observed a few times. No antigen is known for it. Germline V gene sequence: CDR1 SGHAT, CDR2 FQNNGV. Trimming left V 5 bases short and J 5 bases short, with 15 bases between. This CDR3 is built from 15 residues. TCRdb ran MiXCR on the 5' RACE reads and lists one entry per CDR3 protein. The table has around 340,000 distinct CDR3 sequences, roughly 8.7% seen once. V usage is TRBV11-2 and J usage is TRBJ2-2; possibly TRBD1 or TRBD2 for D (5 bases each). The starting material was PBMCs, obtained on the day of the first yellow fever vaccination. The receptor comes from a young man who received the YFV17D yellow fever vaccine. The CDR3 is CASSRIRDRTGELFF. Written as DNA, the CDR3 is TGTGCCAGCAGCCGAATAAGGGACCGGACCGGGGAGCTGTTTTTT.